The 24 T cell receptor beta chains below come from one sample, sequenced in a study of cytomegalovirus exposure and HLA in healthy donors. The PCR contained 60 Vbeta and 13 Jbeta primers. The protocol was immunoSEQ multiplex PCR, while the TCRdb copy is restricted to in-frame clones and leaves out a portion. Of 200,000 or so clones in the sample, roughly 84% were seen once. Sequencing was performed on PBMCs. These receptors all stem from a boy aged 10-17 years in good health and CMV-seronegative.

This clone was found once. The chain employs TRBV7-9 and TRBJ2-5; 8 nucleotides align to TRBD1. The CDR3 sequence is 17 residues long. After removal of 5 bases from V and 8 bases from J, the junction contained 19 bases not matched to a gene. Germline values: CDR1 SEHNR, CDR2 FQNEAQ (reference sequence). CDR3 in amino acids: CASSPNPHRDRFVTQYF. The CDR3, as DNA: TGTGCCAGCAGCCCAAACCCCCACCGGGACAGGTTCGTTACCCAGTACTTC.

This sequence joins TRBV9 and TRBJ1-2; the D is unclear. In germline, CDR1 is SGDLS, CDR2 YYNGEE. This CDR3 spans 14 amino acids. Trimming stripped 4 bases from V and 7 bases from J, with 17 bases between. This chain's CDR3 is CASSPLLPAGGYTF. CDR3 in DNA: TGTGCCAGCAGCCCCCTATTACCGGCGGGTGGCTACACCTTC.

This chain connects TRBV5-4 to TRBJ1-2; D gene ambiguous. Germline CDR1 is SGHNT and CDR2 is YYREEE (reference sequence). The CDR3 covers 14 residues. The germline V and J ends were trimmed by 4 bases and 4 bases, with 14 bases remaining between them. DNA for the CDR3: TGTGCCAGCAGCGAAAGTCGGTCCGGCTATGGCTACACCTTC. Translating it yields CASSESRSGYGYTF.

This rearrangement joins TRBV7-8 to TRBJ2-3; D gene ambiguous. CDR1 is SGHVS, CDR2 FQNEAQ, per germline. V was clipped by 2 bases and J by 0 bases, with 6 bases between them. This CDR3 is built from 14 residues. The CDR3 region is CASSLRVSTDTQYF. Written as DNA, the CDR3 is TGTGCCAGCAGCTTAAGAGTTAGCACAGATACGCAGTATTTT. The full variable domain, in which reference TRBV7-8 and TRBJ2-3 provide the parts outside the CDR3, is GAGVSQSPRYKVAKRGQDVALRCDPISGHVSLFWYQQALGQGPEFLTYFQNEAQLDKSGLPSDRFFAERPEGSVSTLKIQRTQQEDSAVYLCASSLRVSTDTQYFGPGTRLTVL.

The chain uses TRBV27 and TRBJ2-2; perhaps TRBD2 as D (6 bases). CDR1 is MNHEY and CDR2 is SMNVEV in the germline V gene (reference sequence). The CDR3 is 14 amino acids. V was clipped by 5 bases and J by 4 bases, with 11 bases between them. The CDR3 nucleotides read TGTGCCAGCAGTAACGGGCGGGGCACCGGGGAGCTGTTTTTT. Amino acid sequence: CASSNGRGTGELFF.

The chain joins TRBV30 to TRBJ2-7, with 9 bases matching TRBD2. With 0 bases clipped from V and 5 bases from J, the junction kept 11 bases outside the gene matches. The CDR3 totals 16 residues. Germline V gene sequence: CDR1 GTSNPN, CDR2 SVGIG (reference sequence). The chain's CDR3 is CAWSVLAGGPLHEQYF. CDR3 DNA sequence: TGTGCCTGGAGTGTACTGGCGGGAGGGCCGTTACACGAGCAGTACTTC.

The genes are TRBV27 and TRBJ1-6, with D possibly matching TRBD1 (6 bases). V lost 7 bases to trimming and J lost 6 bases, with 19 bases between them. This CDR3 spans 16 amino acids. Germline CDR1 reads MNHEY; CDR2 reads SMNVEV (reference sequence). DNA for the CDR3: TGTGCCAGCACATCGACCTCCGGGACACCTAATTCACCCCTCCACTTT. The encoded protein is CASTSTSGTPNSPLHF.

The chain has TRBV9 and TRBJ2-2; D is unresolved. Germline CDR1 SGDLS, CDR2 YYNGEE. V gave up 5 bases and J gave up 1 base, with 6 bases separating them. There are 13 residues in the CDR3. The CDR3 protein is CASRQLNTGELFF. The DNA for the CDR3 is TGTGCCAGCAGACAGCTGAACACCGGGGAGCTGTTTTTT. Using reference TRBV9 and TRBJ2-2 for the parts outside the CDR3, the full variable domain is DSGVTQTPKHLITATGQRVTLRCSPRSGDLSVYWYQQSLDQGLQFLIQYYNGEERAKGNILERFSAQQFPDLHSELNLSSLELGDSALYFCASRQLNTGELFFGEGSRLTVL.

The chain has TRBV15 and TRBJ2-1; D is perhaps TRBD1 (6 bases). The CDR3 is 13 amino acids. Germline lookup yields CDR1 LNHNV and CDR2 YYDKDF (reference sequence). V was trimmed by 2 bases and J by 9 bases, leaving 11 bases between them. CDR3 DNA sequence: TGTGCCACCAGCAGAACAGGGTCCAGTGAGCAGTTCTTC. As protein: CATSRTGSSEQFF.

The rearrangement uses TRBV5-6 and TRBJ2-7, with TRBD2 matching over 11 bases. The J segment lost 5 bases and the V segment lost 1 base, leaving 5 bases of the junction unmatched. There are 15 residues in the CDR3. The germline gives CDR1 SGHDT, CDR2 YYEEEE. The CDR3 sequence is CASSLTSGRGDEQYF. CDR3 in DNA: TGTGCCAGCAGCTTGACTAGCGGGAGAGGTGACGAGCAGTACTTC.

This chain uses TRBV5-1 with TRBJ2-1; 11 bases are a match to TRBD2. Trimming at V came to 3 bases and at J to 10 bases, leaving 12 bases not matched to a gene. This CDR3 comprises 16 residues. The germline V gene encodes CDR1 SGHRS and CDR2 YFSETQ. The CDR3 DNA follows: TGCGCCAGCAGCTCGGACTTAGCGGGGGGGCCTAGGGAGCAGTTCTTC. Translated: CASSSDLAGGPREQFF.

The chain has TRBV4-2 and TRBJ2-3, with 7 bases matching TRBD1. Losses at the gene ends were 0 bases for V and 3 bases for J; bases not matched to a gene: 3. Germline V CDR1 and CDR2: LGHNA, YNFKEQ. This CDR3 is built from 15 residues. For the CDR3, the DNA is TGTGCCAGCAGCCAAGAGGGGACAGTGACAGATACGCAGTATTTT. Translated, it gives CASSQEGTVTDTQYF.

This chain joins TRBV5-6 and TRBJ1-2; the D is unclear. The germline V gene encodes CDR1 SGHDT and CDR2 YYEEEE. V lost 3 bases and J lost 7, with 10 bases in between. CDR3 size: 12 residues. CDR3 nucleotides: TGTGCCAGCAGCTGGTCGGCGGCTGGCTACACCTTC. Protein: CASSWSAAGYTF.

The chain has TRBV18 and TRBJ2-3, with D perhaps TRBD1 (5 bases). The CDR3 is made up of 15 amino acids. Germline CDR1 and CDR2: KGHSH and LQKENI. V was trimmed by 3 bases and J by 7 bases, leaving 17 bases between them. The DNA of the CDR3 is TGTGCCAGCTCACCGATTCAGCCAAAGGGGAATACGCAGTATTTT. The encoded protein is CASSPIQPKGNTQYF.

The chain combines TRBV5-1 with TRBJ1-2; no definite D call. The CDR3 loop spans 14 amino acids. V was pared by 2 bases and J by 2 bases, with 10 bases between. From germline, CDR1 is SGHRS and CDR2 YFSETQ. This chain's CDR3 is CASSFQEDNYGYTF. CDR3 nucleotides: TGCGCCAGCAGCTTTCAGGAGGACAACTATGGCTACACCTTC.

The chain links TRBV28 to TRBJ1-5, with D tentatively TRBD1 (5 bases). In germline, CDR1 is MDHEN, CDR2 SYDVKM. V lost 7 bases and J lost 2, with 15 bases in between. The CDR3 has 15 residues. CDR3 in DNA: TGTGCCAGCAAAGAGAACACGGGGGGCAATCAGCCCCAGCATTTT. Its protein is CASKENTGGNQPQHF.

The chain carries TRBV7-6 and TRBJ1-1; possibly TRBD1 for D (5 bases). Germline CDR1 is SGHVS and CDR2 is FNYEAQ. This CDR3 is 16 amino acids long. V was trimmed by 1 base and J by 3 bases, leaving 15 bases between them. The CDR3 loop reads CASSLGVREAYTEAFF. The CDR3 DNA follows: TGTGCCAGCAGCTTAGGTGTCAGGGAGGCCTACACTGAAGCTTTCTTT.

This chain links TRBV9 with TRBJ1-1, with 7 bases that match TRBD1. V lost 0 bases, J lost 4 bases, and 6 bases stayed unmatched. The V gene's germline CDR1 is SGDLS and CDR2 YYNGEE. There are 15 residues in the CDR3. CDR3 region: CASSVVAGGTTEAFF. In nucleotides, the CDR3 is TGTGCCAGCAGCGTAGTGGCAGGGGGGACCACTGAAGCTTTCTTT.

The V call is TRBV15, the J call TRBJ2-5; no reliable D call. CDR3 length equals 16 residues. V was clipped by 0 bases and J by 5 bases, with 16 bases between them. Germline assignment: CDR1 LNHNV and CDR2 YYDKDF (reference sequence). The CDR3 DNA follows: TGTGCCACCAGCAGAGAGCAGATAGGCGGTGGGGAGACCCAGTACTTC. Translated, it gives CATSREQIGGGETQYF.

The chain employs TRBV5-1 and TRBJ2-7, with no clear D. CDR3 size: 13 residues. The V end lost 0 bases, the J end lost 5 bases, and 9 bases lay between the germline ends. Per germline, CDR1 SGHRS and CDR2 YFSETQ. CDR3 in amino acids: CASSLGTANEQYF. DNA of the CDR3: TGCGCCAGCAGCTTGGGTACAGCTAACGAGCAGTACTTC.

The chain uses TRBV4-3 and TRBJ1-1; 7 bases map to TRBD1. Germline assignment: CDR1 LGHNA and CDR2 YSLEER. There are 18 residues in the CDR3. V gave up 1 base and J gave up 4 bases; unmatched junction bases: 15. The DNA for the CDR3 is TGCGCCAGCAGCCAAGGTAGGACAGGCCCCCTATGGGTCACTGAAGCTTTCTTT. Protein: CASSQGRTGPLWVTEAFF.

This clone was counted a few times. The chain's CDR3 is CASRPATGDSEKLFF. For the CDR3, the DNA is TGCGCCAGCAGGCCCGCGACAGGGGACAGTGAAAAACTGTTTTTT. The chain recombines TRBV4-1 with TRBJ1-4; 8 positions agree with TRBD1. The V gene's germline CDR1 is MGHRA and CDR2 YSYEKL. The CDR3 runs 15 residues. Trimming removed 6 bases from V and 7 bases from J; junction bases left unmatched: 10.

This sequence joins TRBV5-1 and TRBJ2-3, with TRBD2 identical over 11 bases. With 4 bases clipped from V and 1 base from J, the junction kept 14 bases outside the gene matches. Germline assignment: CDR1 SGHRS and CDR2 YFSETQ. This CDR3 contains 19 residues. CDR3 residues: CASSPWTSGHVRGTDTQYF. CDR3 sequence (DNA): TGCGCCAGCAGCCCCTGGACTAGCGGGCACGTCCGTGGCACAGATACGCAGTATTTT.

This chain uses TRBV5-4 with TRBJ1-1, with D unresolved. Germline CDR1 and CDR2: SGHNT and YYREEE (reference sequence). The length of the CDR3 is 17 residues. Trimming left V 0 bases short and J 1 base short, with 16 bases between. CDR3 region: CASSLGRRWVGNTEAFF. The CDR3 region has the DNA TGTGCCAGCAGCTTGGGGAGACGGTGGGTAGGGAACACTGAAGCTTTCTTT. Complete variable domain (other parts from reference TRBV5-4 and TRBJ1-1): ETGVTQSPTHLIKTRGQQVTLRCSSQSGHNTVSWYQQALGQGPQFIFQYYREEENGRGNFPPRFSGLQFPNYSSELNVNALELDDSALYLCASSLGRRWVGNTEAFFGQGTRLTVV.